These 7 T cell receptor beta chains were sequenced from one sample in a study of T cells in Graves' hyperthyroidism and ophthalmopathy. From RNA transcripts, TCR beta CDR3 regions were amplified. Researchers ran a first-round RT-PCR on the TCR CDR3 using the HTBI primer set. One entry per CDR3 protein, called by TCRdb with MiXCR from the multiplex PCR reads. The data contain about 360,000 distinct CDR3 sequences, less than 15% of them seen just once; the ten biggest clones take up roughly 9.2%. The specimen was blood. These receptors all stem from a woman between 18 and 30 years old with Graves' hyperthyroidism.

This clonotype was recorded at least ten times. This chain uses TRBV30 with TRBJ2-4, with D maybe TRBD1 (6 bases). Germline CDR1 GTSNPN, CDR2 SVGIG (reference sequence). CDR3 length equals 14 residues. The V end lost 3 bases, the J end lost 0 bases, and 9 bases lay between the germline ends. The CDR3 region is CAWSLGGAKNIQYF. The CDR3 nucleotides read TGTGCCTGGAGCTTAGGGGGAGCCAAAAACATTCAGTACTTC.

This clonotype was seen repeatedly, ten times or more. The chain has TRBV6-1 and TRBJ1-4, with unresolved D. Germline loops: CDR1 MNHNS, CDR2 SASEGT. Trimming left V 5 bases short and J 5 bases short, with 6 bases between. The CDR3 length is 12 residues. CDR3 in amino acids: CASSRANEKLFF. The CDR3 DNA reads as TGTGCCAGCAGTCGCGCAAATGAAAAACTGTTTTTT.

The table lists this clonotype with many counts. This rearrangement joins TRBV6-2 or TRBV6-3 to TRBJ2-1; D unclear. Per germline, CDR1 MNHEY and CDR2 SVGEGT. The CDR3 covers 16 residues. V lost 1 base, J lost 2 bases, and 12 bases lay in between. For the CDR3, the DNA is TGTGCCAGCAGTTACTGGGTTTCCGGGCCCTACAATGAGCAGTTCTTC. Translated, it gives CASSYWVSGPYNEQFF.

This clonotype was seen repeatedly, ten times or more. The chain employs TRBV29-1 and TRBJ2-3; 9 nucleotides match TRBD2. Germline lookup yields CDR1 SQVTM and CDR2 ANQGSEA. The CDR3 length is 13 residues. The ends lost 4 bases at V and 2 bases at J; junction bases unmatched: 1. Written as DNA, the CDR3 is TGCAGCGTTGCTAGCGGGATCACAGATACGCAGTATTTT. Translated: CSVASGITDTQYF.

This clonotype was found many times. The chain links TRBV7-9 to TRBJ2-7, with D perhaps matching TRBD1 or TRBD2 (6 bases each). The V and J ends lost 5 bases and 0 bases respectively, with 14 bases between them. CDR1 and CDR2 (germline): SEHNR, FQNEAQ (reference sequence). CDR3 length: 15 residues. CDR3 sequence (DNA): TGTGCCAGCAGCGGAGGGGGGCGTAGCTCCTACGAGCAGTACTTC. It is translated as CASSGGGRSSYEQYF.

This clonotype was detected ten times or more. The chain is built from TRBV11-1 and TRBJ1-1; unclear D gene. The V gene lost 4 bases and the J gene lost 5 bases, with 17 bases spanning the gap. The CDR3 is 15 amino acids. Germline V gives CDR1 SGHAT, CDR2 FQDESV (reference sequence). The DNA of the CDR3 is TGTGCCAGCAGCTCGAACCCGGACTGGAGAACTGAAGCTTTCTTT. Translation: CASSSNPDWRTEAFF.

This clonotype has only a few counts. The chain has TRBV5-1 and TRBJ2-5; no firm D call. V was shortened by 5 bases and J by 1 base, with 12 bases between the two germline ends. Germline-derived CDR1 and CDR2 are SGHRS and YFSETQ. The CDR3 sequence is 14 residues long. In DNA form, the CDR3 reads TGCGCCAGCAGGGTTGACGTAGTCCAAGAGACCCAGTACTTC. Translation gives CASRVDVVQETQYF.